The 15 T cell receptor beta chains below all came from one sample that was sequenced in a study of T-cell reconstitution after alpha-beta-depleted transplantation in children. TCRbeta library construction was performed incorporating unique molecular identifiers. TCRdb reanalysed the PCR reads using MiXCR and keeps one entry per CDR3 protein. The sample has a few hundred thousand distinct CDR3 sequences; around 25% are singletons. Sequenced here: PBMCs, mostly from graft donor cells, sampled 180 days after TCRalphabeta/CD19-depleted stem cell transplant. These receptors were collected from a male patient under 18 who had a stem cell transplant for acute lymphoblastic leukemia, so the T cells may come from the graft donor.

The gene calls are TRBV6-1 and TRBJ1-4; D unresolved. Deletions cut 4 bases from V and 8 bases from J, with 17 bases between. Germline V lookup: CDR1 MNHNS, CDR2 SASEGT. The CDR3 spans 15 residues. For the CDR3, the DNA is TGTGCCAGCAGTGTTACGGCAATCCTGAACGAAAAACTGTTTTTT. Its translation is CASSVTAILNEKLFF.

This clonotype was detected many times. This chain connects TRBV29-1 to TRBJ1-2; tentative D call: TRBD1 (5 bases). Trimming removed 4 bases from V and 4 bases from J, with 13 bases in between. In germline, CDR1 is SQVTM, CDR2 ANQGSEA. CDR3 size: 13 residues. The DNA of the CDR3 is TGCAGCGTTGGACAGCGGAGGGGCTATGGCTACACCTTC. It specifies CSVGQRRGYGYTF.

The J gene is TRBJ2-7, the V gene TRBV14, with D hard to call. Germline loops: CDR1 SGHDN, CDR2 FVKESK. Trimming cost V 0 bases and J 13 bases, with 13 bases left between them. This CDR3 region has 12 residues. CDR3 region: CASSQDWARRYF. The CDR3 DNA reads TGTGCCAGCAGCCAAGATTGGGCCAGACGCTACTTC.

The chain couples TRBV20-1 to TRBJ1-4; no reliable D call. The CDR3 sequence is 14 residues long. CDR1 is DFQATT and CDR2 is SNEGSKA in the germline V gene (reference sequence). Trimming shortened V by 6 bases and J by 7 bases, and 18 bases separated the two germline ends. Written as DNA, the CDR3 is TGCAGTGCCGCACCCCCGGGGTCTGGTGAAAAACTGTTTTTT. Protein product: CSAAPPGSGEKLFF.

V gene TRBV5-5 combines with J gene TRBJ1-2; TRBD1 aligns across 7 bases. Germline loops: CDR1 SGHKS, CDR2 YYEKEE (reference sequence). This CDR3 is 15 amino acids long. The V and J ends lost 3 bases and 3 bases, in that order; junction bases with no gene match: 8. CDR3 loop: CASSYAWDRDYGYTF. In DNA, the CDR3 is TGTGCCAGCAGCTACGCCTGGGACAGAGACTATGGCTACACCTTC.

The chain uses TRBV7-9 and TRBJ2-7; 8 nucleotides line up with TRBD1. This CDR3 spans 12 amino acids. CDR1 and CDR2 (germline): SEHNR, FQNEAQ (reference sequence). V lost 5 bases to trimming and J lost 12 bases; unmatched junction nucleotides: 9. The CDR3 here is CASSRDRFYRYF. CDR3 DNA: TGTGCCAGCAGCCGGGACAGGTTCTACAGGTACTTC.

This clonotype showed up just a few times. This rearrangement joins TRBV18 to TRBJ2-5; D is uncertain. The germline V gene has CDR1 KGHSH and CDR2 LQKENI. The V and J ends lost 2 bases and 4 bases respectively, with 8 bases between them. The CDR3 length is 13 residues. CDR3 sequence: CASSPSVGETQYF. CDR3 coding DNA: TGTGCCAGCTCACCAAGCGTCGGAGAGACCCAGTACTTC.

This clonotype was found a few times. This CDR3 is missing its conserved last phenylalanine or tryptophan, likely due to a read error. The DNA is left out, because the CDR3 cannot be placed on it with certainty; the CDR3 is given as TCRdb lists it. V gene TRBV5-1 combines with J gene TRBJ1-1. Germline CDR1 and CDR2: SGHRS and YFSETQ. The CDR3 spans 12 residues, counting both ends. This chain's CDR3 is CASSPEGRPSSY.

This clonotype appeared a few times. The chain links TRBV6-1 to TRBJ2-7, with 13 positions matching TRBD2. J lost 7 bases, V lost 6 bases, and 6 bases had no gene match. Germline CDR1 and CDR2: MNHNS and SASEGT. This CDR3 region has 14 residues. The CDR3 DNA reads TGTGCCAGCAGCGGACTAGCGGGAGTAGCGGAGCAGTACTTC. Translation: CASSGLAGVAEQYF.

The CDR3 sequence is CSAGGLAGGSYEQYF. DNA of the CDR3: TGCAGTGCTGGGGGACTAGCGGGAGGTTCCTACGAGCAGTACTTC. V is TRBV20-1 and J is TRBJ2-7, with 15 bases aligning to TRBD2. Trimming at V came to 5 bases and at J to 1 base, leaving 3 bases not matched to a gene. This CDR3 is built from 15 residues. Germline values: CDR1 DFQATT, CDR2 SNEGSKA (reference sequence).

This clonotype has a handful of counts. The CDR3 sequence is CASSLARGSNEQFF. The CDR3 DNA sequence: TGCGCCAGCAGCTTGGCCCGGGGGAGCAATGAGCAGTTCTTC. The genes are TRBV5-1 and TRBJ2-1; the D gene is possibly TRBD2 (6 bases). Germline V gives CDR1 SGHRS, CDR2 YFSETQ. V was pared by 0 bases and J by 6 bases, with 10 bases between. This CDR3 is 14 amino acids long. Based on the CDR3 plus reference TRBV5-1 and TRBJ2-1, the full variable domain is KAGVTQTPRYLIKTRGQQVTLSCSPISGHRSVSWYQQTPGQGLQFLFEYFSETQRNKGNFPGRFSGRQFSNSRSEMNVSTLELGDSALYLCASSLARGSNEQFFGPGTRLTVL.

This clonotype was counted between two and nine times. The chain couples TRBV7-3 to TRBJ2-3, with D unclear. This CDR3 contains 16 residues. Germline CDR1 reads SGHTA; CDR2 reads FQGTGA. V dropped 5 bases and J dropped 1 base, with 16 bases sitting between them. CDR3 DNA sequence: TGTGCCAGCAGCCCCCACACCGGGCCTCGCACAGATACGCAGTATTTT. Translated, it gives CASSPHTGPRTDTQYF.

The rearrangement links TRBV6-1 to TRBJ1-1; TRBD1 aligns across 8 bases. Per germline, CDR1 MNHNS and CDR2 SASEGT. After removal of 7 bases from V and 1 base from J, the junction contained 11 bases not matched to a gene. This CDR3 is 16 amino acids long. DNA for the CDR3: TGTGCCAGCACCCTGTATTTAGGGACAGGGAACACTGAAGCTTTCTTT. Its protein is CASTLYLGTGNTEAFF.

This clonotype was recorded only once. The chain employs TRBV6-1 and TRBJ1-1; D may be TRBD1 (6 bases). From germline, CDR1 is MNHNS and CDR2 SASEGT. Trimming removed 5 bases at V and 6 bases at J, with 16 bases between. The CDR3 contains 14 residues. The CDR3 region is CASSIRGRIAEAFF. DNA of the CDR3: TGTGCCAGCAGTATCAGGGGTAGGATCGCTGAAGCTTTCTTT.

This clonotype was seen a few times. J is TRBJ1-6 and V is TRBV5-1; 9 bases are shared with TRBD1. Germline V CDR1 and CDR2: SGHRS, YFSETQ. The CDR3 consists of 16 residues. J gave up 7 bases and V 0 bases, and 5 bases lay outside the gene matches. CDR3 region: CASSLGWDRVNSPLHF. For the CDR3, the DNA is TGCGCCAGCAGCTTGGGCTGGGACAGGGTGAATTCACCCCTCCACTTT.